This T cell receptor (beta chain) was identified in a study of cytomegalovirus exposure and HLA in healthy donors. General study points: TCR beta sequences reportedly predicted most subjects' HLA-A and HLA-B alleles accurately. In a later analysis, HLA-associated beta chains showed higher expansion and lower generation probabilities than comparable chains.

It was with 60 Vbeta and 13 Jbeta primers that the PCR ran. Assay used: immunoSEQ multiplex PCR; TCRdb lists only in-frame clones, some missing. The sample lists around 100,000 clones; 79% were seen once. As regards this clone: Its antigen is unknown.

The CDR3 has 15 residues. Looked up from germline, CDR1 is SGHNT and CDR2 is YYREEE (reference sequence). V gave up 4 bases and J gave up 4 bases, with 17 bases separating them. The chain is built from TRBV5-4 and TRBJ1-2; no reliable D call. The source material was PBMCs. This receptor was taken from a woman in her thirties or forties in good health and CMV-seronegative. The CDR3 region is CASSPVAAGSYGYTF. The CDR3 coding sequence is TGTGCCAGCAGCCCCGTGGCAGCGGGGTCCTATGGCTACACCTTC.